This entry lists 27 T cell receptor beta chains sequenced from one sample in a study of blood T cell repertoires in COVID-19. The data were produced by immunoSEQ multiplex PCR, yet TCRdb's version contains in-frame clones alone and is incomplete. The repertoire includes around 170,000 clones, about four fifths of them detected once, and roughly 13% sits in the top ten. Input material: peripheral blood. Every receptor here comes from a woman older than 75 with acute or convalescent COVID-19.

This clone was seen a few times. The chain carries TRBV11-3 and TRBJ1-5; 9 positions match TRBD1. The CDR3 runs to 18 residues. Per the germline V gene, CDR1 is SGHNT and CDR2 is YENEEA. V was clipped by 7 bases and J by 3 bases; unmatched bases: 16. The CDR3 DNA reads TGTGCCAGCATATTTTTCCCTCTGGGACAGGGAGTCAATCAGCCCCAGCATTTT. Its translation: CASIFFPLGQGVNQPQHF. Based on the CDR3 plus reference TRBV11-3 and TRBJ1-5, the full variable domain is EAGVVQSPRYKIIEKKQPVAFWCNPISGHNTLYWYLQNLGQGPELLIRYENEEAVDDSQLPKDRFSAERLKGVDSTLKIQPAELGDSAVYLCASIFFPLGQGVNQPQHFGDGTRLSIL.

The genes are TRBV29-1 and TRBJ2-7, with D possibly matching TRBD1 (6 bases). This CDR3 region has 13 residues. V lost 5 bases and J lost 6, with 17 bases in between. The germline gives CDR1 SQVTM, CDR2 ANQGSEA. The CDR3 bases are TGCAGCGTTAGTCCACAGGGAAGCCGCGAGCAGTACTTC. Translating gives CSVSPQGSREQYF.

This clone has a single count. The chain links TRBV6-5 to TRBJ1-5; D remains ambiguous. Trimming took 6 bases from V and 5 from J, leaving 11 bases between them. CDR3 size: 13 residues. The germline CDR1 and CDR2 sequences are MNHEY and SVGAGI. CDR3 DNA sequence: TGTGCCAGCAGACTAAACTCTGATCAGCCCCAGCATTTT. It specifies CASRLNSDQPQHF.

Here the CDR3 DNA reads TGTGCCAGCAGGGGGGACAGGGGAGGCTATGGCTACACCTTC. This sequence encodes CASRGDRGGYGYTF. The genes are TRBV6-5 and TRBJ1-2, with 10 bases aligning to TRBD1. From germline, CDR1 is MNHEY and CDR2 SVGAGI. The V and J ends lost 6 bases and 4 bases, in that order; junction bases with no gene match: 5. CDR3 size: 14 residues.

The chain is built from TRBV5-4 and TRBJ1-5, with D possibly TRBD1 on 5 matching bases. This CDR3 is 17 amino acids long. The germline V gene has CDR1 SGHNT and CDR2 YYREEE (reference sequence). V was trimmed by 2 bases and J by 1 base, leaving 16 bases between them. Here the CDR3 reads CASSFFGDSESNQPQHF. In nucleotides, the CDR3 is TGTGCCAGCAGCTTTTTCGGGGACTCGGAGAGCAATCAGCCCCAGCATTTT. Filled out from reference TRBV5-4 and TRBJ1-5, the complete variable domain reads ETGVTQSPTHLIKTRGQQVTLRCSSQSGHNTVSWYQQALGQGPQFIFQYYREEENGRGNFPPRFSGLQFPNYSSELNVNALELDDSALYLCASSFFGDSESNQPQHFGDGTRLSIL.

The chain employs TRBV5-1 and TRBJ2-3; 10 bases fit TRBD2. The CDR3 runs 16 residues. CDR1 and CDR2 from the germline V gene are SGHRS and YFSETQ. Trimming took 0 bases from V and 2 from J; bases not matched to a gene: 3. In DNA form, the CDR3 reads TGCGCCAGCAGCTTGGACCTAGCGGGGGCCACAGATACGCAGTATTTT. Protein: CASSLDLAGATDTQYF.

CDR3 DNA sequence: TGTGCCAGCAGCATGATGACTAGCGGGAGGCCCCATGACAATGAGCAGTTCTTC. It codes for CASSMMTSGRPHDNEQFF. The V and J genes are TRBV7-3 and TRBJ2-1, with 13 bases lining up with TRBD2. Germline V lookup: CDR1 SGHTA, CDR2 FQGTGA. This CDR3 has 18 residues. V shed 5 bases and J 5 bases; nucleotides not matched to a gene: 12.

V is TRBV6-1 and J is TRBJ2-1, with a weak D call TRBD2 (7 bases). The germline gives CDR1 MNHNS, CDR2 SASEGT. Trimming shortened V by 4 bases and J by 5 bases, and 21 bases separated the two germline ends. This CDR3 comprises 17 residues. CDR3 residues: CASSGTRLAGAHNEQFF. In DNA form, the CDR3 reads TGTGCCAGCAGTGGAACCCGACTGGCGGGGGCGCACAATGAGCAGTTCTTC.

The chain recombines TRBV6-9 with TRBJ1-5; D not certain. Trimming left V 0 bases short and J 3 bases short, with 6 bases between. The CDR3 loop spans 14 amino acids. Germline V gene lookup returns CDR1 MNHGY and CDR2 SVAAGI. CDR3 nucleotide sequence: TGTGCCAGCAGTTATTCCCAGAACAATCAGCCCCAGCATTTT. Its translation is CASSYSQNNQPQHF.

In DNA form, the CDR3 reads TGTGCCAGCAGTATCGGGGACAGGGGAGAGACCCAGTACTTC. This translates into CASSIGDRGETQYF. The V call is TRBV6-2 or TRBV6-3, the J call TRBJ2-5; 10 positions agree with TRBD1. The J segment lost 4 bases and the V segment lost 5 bases, leaving 4 bases of the junction unmatched. Looked up from germline, CDR1 is MNHEY and CDR2 is SVGEGT. The length of the CDR3 is 14 residues.

The chain is built from TRBV14 and TRBJ2-3, with TRBD2 as a possible D gene (6 bases). The CDR3 consists of 16 residues. Germline CDR1 reads SGHDN; CDR2 reads FVKESK. V was trimmed by 0 bases and J by 6 bases, leaving 16 bases between them. DNA of the CDR3: TGTGCCAGCAGCCAAGATGTGGAACTAGCTGCGGATACGCAGTATTTT. It yields the protein CASSQDVELAADTQYF.

The V gene is TRBV11-2, the J gene TRBJ2-7; D is possibly TRBD1 (5 bases). CDR3 length: 13 residues. CDR1 is SGHAT, CDR2 FQNNGV, per germline. V was pared by 2 bases and J by 3 bases, with 8 bases between. The CDR3 spells CASSLSQGYEQYF. The CDR3 DNA sequence: TGTGCCAGCAGCTTATCGCAGGGCTACGAGCAGTACTTC.

The table lists this clone with a few counts. The rearrangement links TRBV28 to TRBJ1-2; TRBD1 agrees at 9 bases. The germline CDR1 and CDR2 sequences are MDHEN and SYDVKM. The CDR3 consists of 13 residues. Trimming cost V 8 bases and J 4 bases; bases outside gene matches: 5. CDR3 bases: TGTGCCAGCGGCCAACAGGGGGCCTATGGCTACACCTTC. Translated: CASGQQGAYGYTF.

The rearrangement links TRBV5-1 to TRBJ1-4; D gene ambiguous. This CDR3 region has 16 residues. Trimming removed 0 bases from V and 0 bases from J, with 9 bases in between. CDR1 is SGHRS, CDR2 YFSETQ, per germline. Here the CDR3 DNA reads TGCGCCAGCAGCTTGGCAACAGCTCCAACTAATGAAAAACTGTTTTTT. Its protein product is CASSLATAPTNEKLFF.

The CDR3, as DNA: TGCGCCAGCAGCTTGGTCGTCGGCTCCTACAATGAGCAGTTCTTC. Translation gives CASSLVVGSYNEQFF. J is TRBJ2-1 and V is TRBV5-1, with no clear D. The V gene lost 0 bases and the J gene lost 0 bases, with 7 bases spanning the gap. There are 15 residues in the CDR3. Germline V gives CDR1 SGHRS, CDR2 YFSETQ.

The chain is built from TRBV10-2 and TRBJ2-7, with D possibly TRBD2 on 7 matching bases. The length of the CDR3 is 14 residues. V was shortened by 3 bases and J by 3 bases, with 12 bases between the two germline ends. Germline assignment: CDR1 WSHSY and CDR2 SAAADI. CDR3 DNA sequence: TGCGCCAGCAGTGAAGAGGGGGGGATCTACGAGCAGTACTTC. This gives the protein CASSEEGGIYEQYF.

The gene calls are TRBV7-9 and TRBJ2-2; TRBD2 might be the D (6 bases). This CDR3 spans 17 amino acids. Trimming took off 6 bases at V and 7 bases at J, with 24 bases between the two ends. The germline CDR1 and CDR2 sequences are SEHNR and FQNEAQ (reference sequence). In DNA, the CDR3 is TGTGCCAGCAGTTTTAGAGGGGACTCCCGAAGGAGCGGGGAGCTGTTTTTT. Its protein is CASSFRGDSRRSGELFF.

Comment on this clone: A junction end diverges from the germline sequence, so it may reflect a read error. The chain combines TRBV7-8 with TRBJ2-7; D is perhaps TRBD1 (5 bases). Per the germline V gene, CDR1 is SGHVS and CDR2 is FQNEAQ. CDR3 length equals 14 residues. The CDR3 loop is CSSSLGPGTYEQYF. DNA of the CDR3: TGTTCCAGCAGCTTGGGGCCAGGCACCTACGAGCAGTACTTC.

This clone was counted between two and nine times. The rearrangement uses TRBV29-1 and TRBJ2-7, with 7 bases lining up with TRBD1. The germline V gene has CDR1 SQVTM and CDR2 ANQGSEA. Trimming took 1 base from V and 1 from J; bases not matched to a gene: 7. The CDR3 has 15 residues. CDR3 residues: CSVEGAPGQSYEQYF. As DNA, the CDR3 is TGCAGCGTTGAAGGGGCCCCGGGACAGTCCTACGAGCAGTACTTC.

The V and J genes are TRBV19 and TRBJ1-3; the match to TRBD1 covers 10 bases. CDR1 is LNHDA, CDR2 SQIVND, per germline (reference sequence). There are 14 residues in the CDR3. The V segment lost 10 bases and the J segment 0 bases; nucleotides outside the gene matches: 3. CDR3 in DNA: TGTGCCACCCGGGACAGGGGCTCTGGAAACACCATATATTTT. This sequence encodes CATRDRGSGNTIYF.

This chain links TRBV5-1 with TRBJ2-1; 7 bases map to TRBD1. The CDR3 is 16 amino acids. The V gene end was trimmed by 2 bases and the J gene end by 6 bases; junction bases not matched to a gene: 11. The germline V gene encodes CDR1 SGHRS and CDR2 YFSETQ. The CDR3 spells CASSFRAGGNGNEQFF. In DNA, the CDR3 is TGCGCCAGCAGCTTTAGGGCAGGGGGAAATGGCAATGAGCAGTTCTTC.

A note on this clone: The sample holds other DNA sequences that translate to the same CDR3. This sequence joins TRBV6-1 and TRBJ2-3, with D maybe TRBD2 (7 bases). Trimming took 0 bases from V and 4 from J, leaving 11 bases between them. The CDR3 has 15 amino acids. CDR1 and CDR2 (germline): MNHNS, SASEGT. The CDR3: CASSEAGGRADTQYF. The CDR3 DNA is TGTGCCAGCAGTGAAGCGGGGGGGCGCGCAGATACGCAGTATTTT.

V and J are TRBV25-1 and TRBJ2-1; 8 nucleotides match TRBD2. This CDR3 region has 17 residues. Germline values: CDR1 MGHDK, CDR2 SYGVNS. V trimming: 2 bases; J trimming: 4 bases; junction bases outside the gene matches: 10. CDR3 region: CASSEDLAGAGYNEQFF. CDR3 nucleotide sequence: TGTGCCAGCAGTGAAGATCTAGCGGGCGCGGGGTACAATGAGCAGTTCTTC. Supplemented by reference TRBV25-1 and TRBJ2-1, the full variable domain reads EADIYQTPRYLVIGTGKKITLECSQTMGHDKMYWYQQDPGMELHLIHYSYGVNSTEKGDLSSESTVSRIRTEHFPLTLESARPSHTSQYLCASSEDLAGAGYNEQFFGPGTRLTVL.

This chain joins TRBV7-2 and TRBJ2-1; 7 positions match TRBD2. Germline V gene sequence: CDR1 SGHTA, CDR2 FQGNSA. The length of the CDR3 is 14 residues. The J segment lost 5 bases and the V segment lost 8 bases, leaving 9 bases of the junction unmatched. CDR3 region: CASRPAGVNNEQFF. The CDR3 DNA is TGTGCCAGCCGGCCGGCGGGAGTGAACAATGAGCAGTTCTTC.

The J gene is TRBJ2-1, the V gene TRBV19, with 8 bases identical to TRBD2. Unmatched junction bases numbered 10, after V lost 3 bases and J lost 9 bases. The CDR3 extends over 15 amino acids. Germline loops: CDR1 LNHDA, CDR2 SQIVND (reference sequence). CDR3 DNA sequence: TGTGCCAGTAGTATGATCGGGAGGGCCGTTAGTGAGCAGTTCTTC. It is translated as CASSMIGRAVSEQFF. The full variable domain, in which reference TRBV19 and TRBJ2-1 provide the parts outside the CDR3, is DGGITQSPKYLFRKEGQNVTLSCEQNLNHDAMYWYRQDPGQGLRLIYYSQIVNDFQKGDIAEGYSVSREKKESFPLTVTSAQKNPTAFYLCASSMIGRAVSEQFFGPGTRLTVL.

This chain links TRBV7-6 with TRBJ1-3, with 7 bases fitting TRBD1. Germline lookup yields CDR1 SGHVS and CDR2 FNYEAQ. The CDR3 covers 15 residues. The trim removed 5 bases at V and 0 bases at J, leaving 4 bases unmatched. Written as DNA, the CDR3 is TGTGCCAGCAGCCCTCAGGGGGGCTCTGGAAACACCATATATTTT. Protein product: CASSPQGGSGNTIYF. The whole variable domain, remainder taken from reference TRBV7-6 and TRBJ1-3, is GAGVSQSPRYKVTKRGQDVALRCDPISGHVSLYWYRQALGQGPEFLTYFNYEAQQDKSGLPNDRFSAERPEGSISTLTIQRTEQRDSAMYRCASSPQGGSGNTIYFGEGSWLTVV.

CDR3 DNA: TGTGCCAGCAGCTCGGCAAGAGGGATTTATGGCTACACCTTC. The encoded protein is CASSSARGIYGYTF. This rearrangement joins TRBV11-2 to TRBJ1-2; D call uncertain. Per the germline V gene, CDR1 is SGHAT and CDR2 is FQNNGV. The CDR3 is 14 amino acids. V lost 4 bases and J lost 5, with 14 bases in between.